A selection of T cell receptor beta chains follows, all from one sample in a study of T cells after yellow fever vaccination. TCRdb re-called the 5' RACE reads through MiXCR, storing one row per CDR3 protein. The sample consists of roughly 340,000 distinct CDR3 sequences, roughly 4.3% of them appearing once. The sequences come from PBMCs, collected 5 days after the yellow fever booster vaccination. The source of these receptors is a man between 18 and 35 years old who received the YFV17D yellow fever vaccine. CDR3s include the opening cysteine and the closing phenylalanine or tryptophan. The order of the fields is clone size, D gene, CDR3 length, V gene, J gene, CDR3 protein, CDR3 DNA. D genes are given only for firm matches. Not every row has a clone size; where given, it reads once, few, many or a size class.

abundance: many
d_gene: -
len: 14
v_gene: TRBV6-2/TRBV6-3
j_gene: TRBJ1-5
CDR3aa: CASSTTSGNQPQHF
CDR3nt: TGTGCCAGCAGCACAACGTCAGGGAATCAGCCCCAGCATTTT

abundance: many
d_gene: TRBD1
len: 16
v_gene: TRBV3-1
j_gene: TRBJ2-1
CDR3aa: CASSTNTGGVWNEQFF
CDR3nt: TGTGCCAGCAGCACTAATACAGGGGGCGTTTGGAATGAGCAGTTCTTC

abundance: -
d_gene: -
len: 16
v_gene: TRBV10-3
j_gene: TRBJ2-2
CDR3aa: CAISRSGPANTGELFF
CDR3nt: TGTGCCATCAGTCGGAGCGGACCCGCGAACACCGGGGAGCTGTTTTTT

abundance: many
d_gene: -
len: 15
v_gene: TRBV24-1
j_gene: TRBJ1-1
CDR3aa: CATSDSRASASKAFF
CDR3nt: TGTGCCACCAGTGATTCGAGAGCGTCAGCCTCGAAGGCTTTCTTT

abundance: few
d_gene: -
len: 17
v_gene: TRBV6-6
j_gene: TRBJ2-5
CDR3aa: CASSYLREPTYQETQYF
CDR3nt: TGTGCCAGCAGTTACCTACGAGAACCTACGTACCAAGAGACCCAGTACTTC

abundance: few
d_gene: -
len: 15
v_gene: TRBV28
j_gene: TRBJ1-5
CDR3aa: CASSLFRRVNQPQHF
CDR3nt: TGTGCCAGCAGTTTATTCCGCAGGGTCAATCAGCCCCAGCATTTT

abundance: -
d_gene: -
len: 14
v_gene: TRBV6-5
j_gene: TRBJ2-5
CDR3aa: CASSRAGGGETQYF
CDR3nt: TGTGCCAGCAGCCGTGCAGGGGGGGGGGAGACCCAGTACTTC

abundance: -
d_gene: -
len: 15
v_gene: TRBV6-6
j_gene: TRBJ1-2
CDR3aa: CASSYYKGGNYGYTF
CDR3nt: TGTGCCAGCAGTTACTATAAAGGAGGGAACTATGGCTACACCTTC

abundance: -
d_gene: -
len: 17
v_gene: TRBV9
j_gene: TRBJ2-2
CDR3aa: CASSVGSARANTGELFF
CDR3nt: TGTGCCAGCAGCGTTGGAAGCGCTAGGGCGAACACCGGGGAGCTGTTTTTT

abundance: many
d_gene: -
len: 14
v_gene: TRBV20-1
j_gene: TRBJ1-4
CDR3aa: CSASPLQAREKLFF
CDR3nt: TGCAGTGCTAGTCCGCTGCAGGCGAGGGAAAAACTGTTTTTT

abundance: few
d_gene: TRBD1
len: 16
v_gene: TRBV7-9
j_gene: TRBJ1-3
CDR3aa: CASSPRTGVTGNTIYF
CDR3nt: TGTGCCAGCAGCCCCAGGACAGGGGTGACTGGAAACACCATATATTTT

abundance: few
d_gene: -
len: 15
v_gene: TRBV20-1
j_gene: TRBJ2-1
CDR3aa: CSARGSPPSYNEQFF
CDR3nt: TGCAGTGCTAGAGGCTCCCCCCCCTCCTACAATGAGCAGTTCTTC

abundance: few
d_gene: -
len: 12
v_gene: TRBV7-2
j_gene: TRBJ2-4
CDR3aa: CASSLETYIQYF
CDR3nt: TGTGCCAGCAGCTTAGAGACATACATTCAGTACTTC

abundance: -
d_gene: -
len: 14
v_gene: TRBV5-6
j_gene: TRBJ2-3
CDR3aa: CASSLTPGADTQYF
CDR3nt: TGTGCCAGCAGCTTGACCCCAGGGGCAGATACGCAGTATTTT

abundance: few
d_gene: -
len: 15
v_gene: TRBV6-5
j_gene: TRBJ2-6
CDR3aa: CASSYSGAGANVLTF
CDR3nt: TGTGCCAGCAGTTACTCGGGGGCTGGGGCCAACGTCCTGACTTTC

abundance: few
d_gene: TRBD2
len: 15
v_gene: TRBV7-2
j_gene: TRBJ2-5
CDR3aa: CASKGISGGAETQYF
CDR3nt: TGTGCCAGCAAAGGAATTAGCGGGGGGGCCGAGACCCAGTACTTC

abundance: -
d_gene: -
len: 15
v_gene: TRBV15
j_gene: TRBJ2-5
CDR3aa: CATSRDRELGETQYF
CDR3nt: TGTGCCACCAGCAGAGATCGGGAACTGGGGGAGACCCAGTACTTC

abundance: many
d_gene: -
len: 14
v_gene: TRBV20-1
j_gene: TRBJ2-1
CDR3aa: CSASGTGTYNEQFF
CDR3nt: TGCAGTGCCTCCGGGACTGGAACCTACAATGAGCAGTTCTTC

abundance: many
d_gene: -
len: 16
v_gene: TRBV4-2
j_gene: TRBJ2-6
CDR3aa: CASSQDPDAGANVLTF
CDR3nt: TGTGCCAGCAGCCAAGATCCCGACGCTGGGGCCAACGTCCTGACTTTC

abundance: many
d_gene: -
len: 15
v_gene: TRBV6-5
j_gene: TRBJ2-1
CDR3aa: CASSYSKAGVNEQFF
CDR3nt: TGTGCCAGCAGTTACTCAAAAGCAGGAGTCAATGAGCAGTTCTTC

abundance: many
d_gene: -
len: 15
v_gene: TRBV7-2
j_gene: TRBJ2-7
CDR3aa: CASSPKSRQGSEQYF
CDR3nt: TGTGCCAGCAGCCCCAAGTCTCGGCAGGGAAGCGAGCAGTACTTC

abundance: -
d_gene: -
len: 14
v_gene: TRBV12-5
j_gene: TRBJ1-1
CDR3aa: CASGIPGRYTEAFF
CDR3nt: TGTGCTAGTGGCATCCCGGGACGGTACACTGAAGCTTTCTTT

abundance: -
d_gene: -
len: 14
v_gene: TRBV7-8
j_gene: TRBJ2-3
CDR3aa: CASSLPLGGDTQYF
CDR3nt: TGTGCCAGCAGCTTACCCCTCGGAGGAGATACGCAGTATTTT

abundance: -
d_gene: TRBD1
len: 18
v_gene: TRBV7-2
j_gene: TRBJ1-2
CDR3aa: CASSLAGQGLARDYGYTF
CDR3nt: TGTGCCAGCAGCTTAGCAGGACAGGGTTTAGCCCGGGACTATGGCTACACCTTC

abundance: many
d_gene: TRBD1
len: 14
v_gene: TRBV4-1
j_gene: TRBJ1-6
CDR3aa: CASSPTGGGSPLHF
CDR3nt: TGCGCCAGCAGTCCGACAGGGGGAGGTTCACCCCTCCACTTT

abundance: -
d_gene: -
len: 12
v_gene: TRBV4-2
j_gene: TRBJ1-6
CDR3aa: CASRRNNSPLHF
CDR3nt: TGTGCCAGCAGACGGAATAATTCACCCCTCCACTTT

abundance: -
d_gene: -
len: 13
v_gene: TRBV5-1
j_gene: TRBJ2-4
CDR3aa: CASSRGRENIQYF
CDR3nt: TGCGCCAGCAGCAGGGGGAGGGAAAACATTCAGTACTTC

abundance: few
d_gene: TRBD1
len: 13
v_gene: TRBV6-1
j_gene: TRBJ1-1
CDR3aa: CASIRTGRTEAFF
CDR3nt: TGTGCCAGCATTCGGACAGGGCGGACTGAAGCTTTCTTT

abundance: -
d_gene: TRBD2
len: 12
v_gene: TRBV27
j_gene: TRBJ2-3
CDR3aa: CASTRGGDTQYF
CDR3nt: TGTGCCAGCACCCGGGGGGGAGATACGCAGTATTTT

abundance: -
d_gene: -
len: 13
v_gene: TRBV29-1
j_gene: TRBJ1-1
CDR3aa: CSASTGIGTEAFF
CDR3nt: TGCAGCGCAAGTACAGGGATTGGCACTGAAGCTTTCTTT

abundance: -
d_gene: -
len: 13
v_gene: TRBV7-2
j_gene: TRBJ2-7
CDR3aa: CASSFSGAYEQYF
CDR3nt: TGTGCCAGCAGCTTCTCCGGGGCCTACGAGCAGTACTTC

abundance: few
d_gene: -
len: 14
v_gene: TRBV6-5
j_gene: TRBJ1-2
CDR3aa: CASSYSRIPHGYTF
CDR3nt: TGTGCCAGCAGTTACTCCAGAATTCCACATGGCTACACCTTC

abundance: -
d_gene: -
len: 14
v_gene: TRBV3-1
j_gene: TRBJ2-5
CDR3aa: CASSQDPREETQYF
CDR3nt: TGTGCCAGCAGCCAAGATCCACGGGAAGAGACCCAGTACTTC

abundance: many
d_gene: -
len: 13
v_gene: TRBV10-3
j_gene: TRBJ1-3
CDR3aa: CAISERVGNTIYF
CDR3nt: TGTGCCATCAGTGAGAGAGTTGGAAACACCATATATTTT

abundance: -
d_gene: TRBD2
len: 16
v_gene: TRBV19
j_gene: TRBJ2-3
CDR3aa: CASSIVPSGSTDTQYF
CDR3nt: TGTGCCAGTAGTATAGTTCCTAGCGGGAGCACAGATACGCAGTATTTT

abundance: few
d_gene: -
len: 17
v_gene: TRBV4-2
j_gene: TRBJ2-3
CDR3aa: CASSQGLTHGNSDTQYF
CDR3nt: TGTGCCAGCAGCCAAGGCTTGACACATGGAAACTCAGATACGCAGTATTTT

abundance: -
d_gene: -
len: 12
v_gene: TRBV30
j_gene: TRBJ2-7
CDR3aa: CAWRRGTHEQYF
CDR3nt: TGTGCCTGGAGGAGAGGGACCCACGAGCAGTACTTC

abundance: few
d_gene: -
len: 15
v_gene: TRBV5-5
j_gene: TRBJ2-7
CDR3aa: CASSLGPEASYEQYF
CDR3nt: TGTGCCAGCAGCTTGGGTCCCGAGGCCTCCTACGAGCAGTACTTC

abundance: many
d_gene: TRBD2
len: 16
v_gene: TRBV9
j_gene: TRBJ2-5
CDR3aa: CASSLSASGGKETQYF
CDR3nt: TGTGCCAGCAGTCTTTCGGCTAGCGGGGGTAAAGAGACCCAGTACTTC

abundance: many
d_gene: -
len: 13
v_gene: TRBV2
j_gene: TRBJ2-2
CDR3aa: CASIGLGAGELFF
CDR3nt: TGTGCCAGCATTGGCCTTGGCGCCGGGGAGCTGTTTTTT

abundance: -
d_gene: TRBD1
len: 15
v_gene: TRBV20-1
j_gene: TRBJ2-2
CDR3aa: CSARSGQGYTGELFF
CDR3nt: TGCAGTGCTAGATCGGGACAGGGGTATACCGGGGAGCTGTTTTTT

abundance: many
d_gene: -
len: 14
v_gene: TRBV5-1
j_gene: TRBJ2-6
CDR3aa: CASRPGAGANVLTF
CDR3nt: TGCGCCAGTCGACCGGGGGCCGGGGCCAACGTCCTGACTTTC